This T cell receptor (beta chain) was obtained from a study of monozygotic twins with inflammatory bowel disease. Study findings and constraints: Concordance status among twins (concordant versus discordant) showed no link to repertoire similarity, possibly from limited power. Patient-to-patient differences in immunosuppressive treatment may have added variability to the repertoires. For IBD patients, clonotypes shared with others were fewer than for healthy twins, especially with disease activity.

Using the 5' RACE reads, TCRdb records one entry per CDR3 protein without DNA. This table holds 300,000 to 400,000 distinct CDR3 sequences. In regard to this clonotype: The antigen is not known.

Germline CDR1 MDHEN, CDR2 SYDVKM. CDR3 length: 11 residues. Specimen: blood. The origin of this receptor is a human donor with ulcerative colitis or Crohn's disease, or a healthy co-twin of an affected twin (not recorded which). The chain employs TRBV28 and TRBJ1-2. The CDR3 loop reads CASSVEHGYTF.